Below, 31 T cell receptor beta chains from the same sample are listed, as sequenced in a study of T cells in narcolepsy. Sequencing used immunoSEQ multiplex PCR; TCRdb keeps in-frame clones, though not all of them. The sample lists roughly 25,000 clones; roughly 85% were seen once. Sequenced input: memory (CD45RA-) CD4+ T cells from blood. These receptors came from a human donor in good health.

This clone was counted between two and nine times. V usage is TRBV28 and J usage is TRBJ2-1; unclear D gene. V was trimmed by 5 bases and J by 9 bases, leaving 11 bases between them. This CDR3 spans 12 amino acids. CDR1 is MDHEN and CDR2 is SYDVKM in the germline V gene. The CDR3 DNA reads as TGTGCCAGCAGTCCCTCCTGGGGTGAGCAGTTCTTC. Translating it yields CASSPSWGEQFF.

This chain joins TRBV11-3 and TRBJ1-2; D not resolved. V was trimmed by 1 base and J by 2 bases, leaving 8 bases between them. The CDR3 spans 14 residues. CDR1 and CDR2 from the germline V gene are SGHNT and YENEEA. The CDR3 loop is CASSLVGDNYGYTF. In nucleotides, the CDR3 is TGTGCCAGCAGCTTAGTAGGAGACAACTATGGCTACACCTTC. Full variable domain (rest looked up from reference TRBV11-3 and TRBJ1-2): EAGVVQSPRYKIIEKKQPVAFWCNPISGHNTLYWYLQNLGQGPELLIRYENEEAVDDSQLPKDRFSAERLKGVDSTLKIQPAELGDSAVYLCASSLVGDNYGYTFGSGTRLTVV.

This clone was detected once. The CDR3 nucleotides are TGTGCCAGCAGCCTAGCGACGACTTCAACTAATGAAAAACTGTTTTTT. This translates into CASSLATTSTNEKLFF. This rearrangement joins TRBV14 to TRBJ1-4; the D is unclear. Trimming removed 4 bases from V and 0 bases from J, with 12 bases in between. The CDR3 has 16 amino acids. Germline assignment: CDR1 SGHDN and CDR2 FVKESK.

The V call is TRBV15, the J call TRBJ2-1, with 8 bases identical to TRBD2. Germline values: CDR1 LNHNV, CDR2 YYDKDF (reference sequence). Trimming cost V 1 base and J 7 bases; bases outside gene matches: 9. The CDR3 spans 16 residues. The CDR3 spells CATSRGRGSGTNEQFF. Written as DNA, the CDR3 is TGTGCCACCAGCAGAGGAAGGGGTAGCGGGACGAATGAGCAGTTCTTC.

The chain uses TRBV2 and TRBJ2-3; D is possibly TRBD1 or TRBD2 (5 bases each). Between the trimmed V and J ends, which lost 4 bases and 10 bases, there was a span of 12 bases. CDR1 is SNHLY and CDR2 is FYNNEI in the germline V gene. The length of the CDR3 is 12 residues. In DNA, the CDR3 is TGTGCCAGCAGTGGGGGACGTCCGCCGCAGTATTTT. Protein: CASSGGRPPQYF.

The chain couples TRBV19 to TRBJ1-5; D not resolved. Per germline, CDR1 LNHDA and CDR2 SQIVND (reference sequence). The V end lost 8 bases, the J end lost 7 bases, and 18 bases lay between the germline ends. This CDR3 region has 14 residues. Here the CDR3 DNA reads TGTGCCAGTTCACTCCTGGGATCGTTGCAGCCCCAGCATTTT. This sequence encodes CASSLLGSLQPQHF.

CDR3 DNA: TGTGCCAGCTCACCCCGAGAAGGGAGTTTGAGATATAGCAATCAGCCCCAGCATTTT. Amino acid sequence: CASSPREGSLRYSNQPQHF. The rearrangement links TRBV18 to TRBJ1-5; D gene uncertain. CDR1 and CDR2 (germline): KGHSH, LQKENI. Trimming shortened V by 3 bases and J by 0 bases, and 21 bases separated the two germline ends. This CDR3 spans 19 amino acids.

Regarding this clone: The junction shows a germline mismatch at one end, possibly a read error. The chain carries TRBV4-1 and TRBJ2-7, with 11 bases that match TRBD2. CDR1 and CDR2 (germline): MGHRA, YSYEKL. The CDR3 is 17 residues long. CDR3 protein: CASSLRGLAEGSYEQCF. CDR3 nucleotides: TGCGCCAGCAGTCTTCGGGGACTAGCGGAGGGCTCCTACGAGCAGTGCTTC.

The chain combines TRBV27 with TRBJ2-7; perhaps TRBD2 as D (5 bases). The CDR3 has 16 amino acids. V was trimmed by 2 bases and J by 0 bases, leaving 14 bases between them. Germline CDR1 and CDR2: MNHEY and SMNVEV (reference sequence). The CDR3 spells CASSLAGLSASYEQYF. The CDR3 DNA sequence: TGTGCCAGCAGTTTAGCGGGTCTCTCGGCCTCCTACGAGCAGTACTTC.

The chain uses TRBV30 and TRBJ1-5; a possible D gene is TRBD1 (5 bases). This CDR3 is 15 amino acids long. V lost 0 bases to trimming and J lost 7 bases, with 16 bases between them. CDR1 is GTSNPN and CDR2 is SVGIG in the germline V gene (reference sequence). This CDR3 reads CAWSVPGLKGQPQHF. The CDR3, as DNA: TGTGCCTGGAGTGTACCGGGACTAAAGGGCCAGCCCCAGCATTTT. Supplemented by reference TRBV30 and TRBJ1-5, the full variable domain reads SQTIHQWPATLVQPVGSPLSLECTVEGTSNPNLYWYRQAAGRGLQLLFYSVGIGQISSEVPQNLSASRPQDRQFILSSKKLLLSDSGFYLCAWSVPGLKGQPQHFGDGTRLSIL.

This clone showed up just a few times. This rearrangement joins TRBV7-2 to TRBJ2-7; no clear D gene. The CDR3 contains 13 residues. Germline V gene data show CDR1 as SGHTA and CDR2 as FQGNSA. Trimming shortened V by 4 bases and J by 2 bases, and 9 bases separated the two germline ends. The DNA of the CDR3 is TGTGCCAGCAGCTCCATCGGGCCCTACGAGCAGTACTTC. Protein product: CASSSIGPYEQYF. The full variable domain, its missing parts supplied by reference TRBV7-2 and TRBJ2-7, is GAGVSQSPSNKVTEKGKDVELRCDPISGHTALYWYRQSLGQGLEFLIYFQGNSAPDKSGLPSDRFSAERTGGSVSTLTIQRTQQEDSAVYLCASSSIGPYEQYFGPGTRLTVT.

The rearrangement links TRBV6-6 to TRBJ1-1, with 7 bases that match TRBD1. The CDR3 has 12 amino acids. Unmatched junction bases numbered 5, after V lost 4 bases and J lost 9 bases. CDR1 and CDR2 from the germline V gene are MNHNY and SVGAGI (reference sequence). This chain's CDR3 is CASSSRDSQAFF. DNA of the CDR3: TGTGCCAGCAGTTCACGGGACAGCCAAGCTTTCTTT.

DNA of the CDR3: TGTGCCAGCAGTCTACGTGTACCGGGACTAGCGGGGGGGGTTTCCTACGAGCAGTACTTC. It codes for CASSLRVPGLAGGVSYEQYF. The rearrangement uses TRBV28 and TRBJ2-7; 16 bases map to TRBD2. The CDR3 runs 20 residues. Germline-derived CDR1 and CDR2 are MDHEN and SYDVKM. J lost 1 base, V lost 5 bases, and 14 bases had no gene match.

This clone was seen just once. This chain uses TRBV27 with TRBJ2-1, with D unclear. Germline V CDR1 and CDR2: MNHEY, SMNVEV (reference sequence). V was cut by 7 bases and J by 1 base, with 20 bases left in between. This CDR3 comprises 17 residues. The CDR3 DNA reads TGTGCCAGCACTGCCCGAGGTGGCGGCTTTTCCTACAATGAGCAGTTCTTC. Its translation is CASTARGGGFSYNEQFF.

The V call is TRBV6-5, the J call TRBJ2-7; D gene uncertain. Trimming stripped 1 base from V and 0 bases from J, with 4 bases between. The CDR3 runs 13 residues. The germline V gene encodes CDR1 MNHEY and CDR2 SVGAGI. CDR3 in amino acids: CASSYYSSYEQYF. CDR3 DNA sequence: TGTGCCAGCAGTTACTACAGCTCCTACGAGCAGTACTTC.

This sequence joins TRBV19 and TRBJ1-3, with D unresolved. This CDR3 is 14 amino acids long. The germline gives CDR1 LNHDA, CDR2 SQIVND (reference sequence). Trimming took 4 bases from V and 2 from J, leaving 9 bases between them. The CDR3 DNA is TGTGCCAGTAGTACAGTCGCGGCTGGAAACACCATATATTTT. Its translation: CASSTVAAGNTIYF.

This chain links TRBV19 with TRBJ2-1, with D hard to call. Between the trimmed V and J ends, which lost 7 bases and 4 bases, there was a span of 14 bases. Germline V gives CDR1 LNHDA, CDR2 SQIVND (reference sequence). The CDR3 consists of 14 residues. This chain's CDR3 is CASTPGWGYNEQFF. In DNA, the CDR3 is TGTGCCAGTACCCCGGGCTGGGGTTACAATGAGCAGTTCTTC.

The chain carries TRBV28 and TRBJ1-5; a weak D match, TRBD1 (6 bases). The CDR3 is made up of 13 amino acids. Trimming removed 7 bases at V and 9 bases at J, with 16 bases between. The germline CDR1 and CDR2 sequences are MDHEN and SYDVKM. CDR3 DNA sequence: TGTGCCAGCAAGGCGCGGCAACAGGGGCCCCAGCATTTT. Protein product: CASKARQQGPQHF.

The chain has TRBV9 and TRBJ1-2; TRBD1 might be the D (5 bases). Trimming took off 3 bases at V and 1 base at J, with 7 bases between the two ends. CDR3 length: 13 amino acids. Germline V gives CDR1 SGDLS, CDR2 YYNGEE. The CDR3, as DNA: TGTGCCAGCAGCGGGGGGGATAACTATGGCTACACCTTC. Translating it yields CASSGGDNYGYTF.

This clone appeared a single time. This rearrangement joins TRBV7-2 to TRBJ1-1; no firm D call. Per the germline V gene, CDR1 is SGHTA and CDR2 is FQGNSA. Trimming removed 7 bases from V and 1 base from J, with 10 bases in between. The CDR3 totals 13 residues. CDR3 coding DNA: TGTGCCAGCAACCCGTACAAGAACACTGAAGCTTTCTTT. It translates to CASNPYKNTEAFF.

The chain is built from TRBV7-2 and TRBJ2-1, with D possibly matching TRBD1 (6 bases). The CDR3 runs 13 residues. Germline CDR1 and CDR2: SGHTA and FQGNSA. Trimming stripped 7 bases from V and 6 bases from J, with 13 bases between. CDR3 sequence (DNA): TGTGCCAGCACCCTAATGGGGGCCAATGAGCAGTTCTTC. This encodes CASTLMGANEQFF.

The CDR3 here is CASSPERGKQFF. For the CDR3, the DNA is TGTGCCAGCTCACCTGAAAGGGGGAAGCAGTTCTTC. V gene TRBV18 combines with J gene TRBJ2-1; maybe TRBD1 (6 bases). CDR3 length: 12 residues. From germline, CDR1 is KGHSH and CDR2 LQKENI. The ends were cut back, 3 bases at V and 11 bases at J, with 11 bases in the middle. The whole variable domain, filled in from reference TRBV18 and TRBJ2-1, reads NAGVMQNPRHLVRRRGQEARLRCSPMKGHSHVYWYRQLPEEGLKFMVYLQKENIIDESGMPKERFSAEFPKEGPSILRIQQVVRGDSAAYFCASSPERGKQFFGPGTRLTVL.

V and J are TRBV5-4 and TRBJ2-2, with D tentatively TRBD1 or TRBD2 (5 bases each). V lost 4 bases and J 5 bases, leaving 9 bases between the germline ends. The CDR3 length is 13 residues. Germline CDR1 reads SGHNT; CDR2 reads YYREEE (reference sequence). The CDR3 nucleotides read TGTGCCAGCAGCCCAGAGGGGACCGGGGAGCTGTTTTTT. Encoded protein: CASSPEGTGELFF.

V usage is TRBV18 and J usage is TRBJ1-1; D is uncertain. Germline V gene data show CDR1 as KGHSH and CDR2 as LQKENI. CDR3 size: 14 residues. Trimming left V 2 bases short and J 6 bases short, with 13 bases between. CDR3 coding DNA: TGTGCCAGCTCACCAGAAGAAGGGAGCGCTGAAGCTTTCTTT. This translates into CASSPEEGSAEAFF.

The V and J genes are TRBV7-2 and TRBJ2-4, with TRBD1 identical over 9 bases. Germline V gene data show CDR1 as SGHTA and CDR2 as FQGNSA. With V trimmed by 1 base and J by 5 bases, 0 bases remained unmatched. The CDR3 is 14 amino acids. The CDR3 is CASSLDRGQNIQYF. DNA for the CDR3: TGTGCCAGCAGCTTAGACAGGGGGCAAAACATTCAGTACTTC.

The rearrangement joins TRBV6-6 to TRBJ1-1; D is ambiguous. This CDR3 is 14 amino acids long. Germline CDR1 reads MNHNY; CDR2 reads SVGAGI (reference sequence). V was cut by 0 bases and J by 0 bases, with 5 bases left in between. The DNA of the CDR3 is TGTGCCAGCAGTTACTCGATTGTGAACACTGAAGCTTTCTTT. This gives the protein CASSYSIVNTEAFF.

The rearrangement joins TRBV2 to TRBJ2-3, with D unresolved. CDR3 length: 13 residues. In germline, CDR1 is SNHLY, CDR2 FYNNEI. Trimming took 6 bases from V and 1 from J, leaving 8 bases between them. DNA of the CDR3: TGTGCCAGCAGCGTGCGCGGCACAGATACGCAGTATTTT. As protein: CASSVRGTDTQYF.

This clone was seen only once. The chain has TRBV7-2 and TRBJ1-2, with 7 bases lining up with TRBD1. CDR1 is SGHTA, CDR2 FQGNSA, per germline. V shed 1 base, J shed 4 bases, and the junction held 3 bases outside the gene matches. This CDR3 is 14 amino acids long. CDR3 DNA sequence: TGTGCCAGCAGCTTAGAGACAGGGCCCTATGGCTACACCTTC. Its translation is CASSLETGPYGYTF.

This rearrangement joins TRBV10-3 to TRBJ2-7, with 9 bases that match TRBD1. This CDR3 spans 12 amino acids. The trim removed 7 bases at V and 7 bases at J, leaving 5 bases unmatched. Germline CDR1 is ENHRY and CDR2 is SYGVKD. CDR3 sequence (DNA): TGTGCCATCACCCAGGGACAGGGTGAGCAGTACTTC. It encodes CAITQGQGEQYF.

The CDR3: CASSRLQGVGNEQFF. The DNA for the CDR3 is TGTGCCAGCAGCCGGCTGCAGGGGGTCGGGAATGAGCAGTTCTTC. The V call is TRBV9, the J call TRBJ2-1; 7 bases align to TRBD1. J lost 7 bases, V lost 4 bases, and 11 bases had no gene match. This CDR3 region has 15 residues. Germline CDR1 is SGDLS and CDR2 is YYNGEE.

The chain's CDR3 is CASSEVTPPTFF. In nucleotides, the CDR3 is TGTGCCAGCAGTGAAGTGACCCCCCCCACGTTCTTC. The chain links TRBV6-1 to TRBJ2-1; no firm D call. Germline CDR1 reads MNHNS; CDR2 reads SASEGT. This CDR3 spans 12 amino acids. V dropped 1 base and J dropped 15 bases, with 13 bases sitting between them.